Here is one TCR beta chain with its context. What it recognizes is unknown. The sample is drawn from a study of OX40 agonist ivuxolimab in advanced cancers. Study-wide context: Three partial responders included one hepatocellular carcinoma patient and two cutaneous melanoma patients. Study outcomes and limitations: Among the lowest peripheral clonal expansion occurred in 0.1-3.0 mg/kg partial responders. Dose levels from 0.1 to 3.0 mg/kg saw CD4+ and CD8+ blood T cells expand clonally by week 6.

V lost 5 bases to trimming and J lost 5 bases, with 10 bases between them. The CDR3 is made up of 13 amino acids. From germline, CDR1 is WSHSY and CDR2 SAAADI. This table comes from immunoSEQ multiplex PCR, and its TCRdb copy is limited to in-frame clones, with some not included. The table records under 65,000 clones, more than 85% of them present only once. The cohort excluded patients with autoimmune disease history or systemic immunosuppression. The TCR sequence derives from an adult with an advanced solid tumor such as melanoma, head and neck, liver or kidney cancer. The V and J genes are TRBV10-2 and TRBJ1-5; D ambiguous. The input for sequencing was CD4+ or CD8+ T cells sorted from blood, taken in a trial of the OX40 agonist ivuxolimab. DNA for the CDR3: TGCGCCAGCAGTTCTATAGAAGATCAGCCCCAGCATTTT. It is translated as CASSSIEDQPQHF.